These 21 T cell receptor beta chains were sequenced from one sample in a study of T cell responses to AZD1222 COVID-19 vaccine. TCRdb's table, derived via immunoSEQ multiplex PCR, lists solely in-frame clones and lacks some. This table has roughly 130,000 clones, 90% to 95% appearing once. Source: peripheral blood, taken on day 0 of AZD1222 vaccination. The receptors derive from an adult in good health.

The chain links TRBV7-2 to TRBJ1-5; D not certain. Deletions cut 3 bases from V and 3 bases from J, with 9 bases between. Germline loops: CDR1 SGHTA, CDR2 FQGNSA. CDR3 length equals 14 residues. Written as DNA, the CDR3 is TGTGCCAGCAGCTTTCCACAGCTCAATCAGCCCCAGCATTTT. Translation: CASSFPQLNQPQHF.

V is TRBV5-1 and J is TRBJ1-3, with 7 bases matching TRBD1. The CDR3 is made up of 14 amino acids. V was clipped by 0 bases and J by 7 bases; unmatched bases: 4. The germline gives CDR1 SGHRS, CDR2 YFSETQ. CDR3 region: CASSLGQGTNTIYF. The CDR3 DNA reads TGCGCCAGCAGCTTGGGACAGGGTACCAACACCATATATTTT.

The gene calls are TRBV3-1 (or the pseudogene TRBV3-2) and TRBJ2-1; 8 nucleotides line up with TRBD2. CDR3 size: 16 residues. V shed 7 bases, J shed 7 bases, and the junction held 15 bases outside the gene matches. Germline CDR1 LGHDT, CDR2 YNNKEL (reference sequence). As DNA, the CDR3 is TGTGCCAGCACCCTTATTGGGGTAGCGGGACATAATGAGCAGTTCTTC. Its translation: CASTLIGVAGHNEQFF.

J is TRBJ1-4 and V is TRBV5-6; D perhaps matches TRBD1 (5 bases). There are 12 residues in the CDR3. CDR1 SGHDT and CDR2 YYEEEE come from the germline V gene. The V gene lost 2 bases and the J gene lost 9 bases, with 8 bases spanning the gap. CDR3 residues: CASSLRDQKLFF. The CDR3 DNA is TGTGCCAGCAGCTTAAGGGACCAAAAACTGTTTTTT.

This chain connects TRBV5-6 to TRBJ1-6, with D maybe TRBD1 (5 bases). With 1 base removed from V and 3 bases from J, the gap between germline ends came to 5 bases. Germline CDR1 and CDR2: SGHDT and YYEEEE. This CDR3 region has 14 residues. The CDR3 coding sequence is TGTGCCAGCAGCTTGAGGGGCTATAATTCACCCCTCCACTTT. Protein product: CASSLRGYNSPLHF.

This clone was found once. The V and J genes are TRBV4-2 and TRBJ1-4, with 11 bases identical to TRBD1. Per germline, CDR1 LGHNA and CDR2 YNFKEQ. The V gene end was trimmed by 8 bases and the J gene end by 4 bases; junction bases not matched to a gene: 9. There are 16 residues in the CDR3. CDR3 amino acids: CASGQGASGFNEKLFF. As DNA, the CDR3 is TGTGCCAGCGGACAGGGGGCGTCTGGTTTTAATGAAAAACTGTTTTTT.

The chain carries TRBV7-9 and TRBJ2-7; D is unresolved. Trimming stripped 3 bases from V and 5 bases from J, with 5 bases between. This CDR3 is 11 amino acids long. Looked up from germline, CDR1 is SEHNR and CDR2 is FQNEAQ (reference sequence). The CDR3 here is CASSFSDEQYF. As DNA, the CDR3 is TGTGCCAGCAGCTTTTCGGACGAGCAGTACTTC.

J is TRBJ2-4 and V is TRBV3-1 (or the pseudogene TRBV3-2); 9 bases align to TRBD1. This CDR3 is 16 amino acids long. The germline CDR1 and CDR2 sequences are LGHDT and YNNKEL (reference sequence). Trimming removed 0 bases from V and 2 bases from J; junction bases left unmatched: 2. The CDR3 DNA reads TGTGCCAGCAGCCAAGAGACAGGGGGTCCCAAAAACATTCAGTACTTC. It yields the protein CASSQETGGPKNIQYF.

This chain joins TRBV27 and TRBJ1-2, with D unclear. Trimming left V 6 bases short and J 4 bases short, with 9 bases between. Germline values: CDR1 MNHEY, CDR2 SMNVEV (reference sequence). This CDR3 comprises 12 residues. DNA of the CDR3: TGTGCCAGCAGACACAGCTCCTATGGCTACACCTTC. Translating it yields CASRHSSYGYTF.

The chain uses TRBV11-2 and TRBJ2-1, with 12 nucleotides matching TRBD2. Germline V gives CDR1 SGHAT, CDR2 FQNNGV. The CDR3 is 17 amino acids. J was trimmed by 5 bases and V by 5 bases; bases with no gene match: 10. CDR3 in amino acids: CASSPALAGGQNNEQFF. CDR3 DNA sequence: TGTGCCAGCAGCCCTGCACTAGCGGGGGGACAGAACAATGAGCAGTTCTTC.

The genes are TRBV5-6 and TRBJ2-7; 8 bases align to TRBD2. Germline V gives CDR1 SGHDT, CDR2 YYEEEE. The length of the CDR3 is 13 residues. V shed 4 bases and J 3 bases; nucleotides not matched to a gene: 3. CDR3 coding DNA: TGTGCCAGCAGCCCTAGCGGGCACTACGAGCAGTACTTC. Protein product: CASSPSGHYEQYF.

The gene calls are TRBV11-3 and TRBJ2-3; D not certain. This CDR3 region has 14 residues. V lost 5 bases and J 4 bases, leaving 13 bases between the germline ends. The germline CDR1 and CDR2 sequences are SGHNT and YENEEA. The CDR3 here is CASSKGRGPDTQYF. The CDR3, as DNA: TGTGCCAGCAGCAAAGGGCGTGGGCCAGATACGCAGTATTTT.

The chain carries TRBV27 and TRBJ1-1, with D unresolved. The CDR3 contains 15 residues. CDR1 and CDR2 (germline): MNHEY, SMNVEV (reference sequence). V gave up 0 bases and J gave up 1 base, with 9 bases separating them. The CDR3 sequence is CASSLSSGGNTEAFF. DNA of the CDR3: TGTGCCAGCAGTTTATCATCAGGTGGGAACACTGAAGCTTTCTTT.

This clone was seen a handful of times. The chain uses TRBV2 and TRBJ2-2; TRBD2 matches at 8 bases. Trimming at V came to 3 bases and at J to 8 bases, leaving 5 bases not matched to a gene. The CDR3 totals 14 residues. Germline CDR1 is SNHLY and CDR2 is FYNNEI. The CDR3 nucleotides read TGTGCCAGCAGTGATACTAGCGGAAGGGGGGAGCTGTTTTTT. Protein: CASSDTSGRGELFF.

CDR3 sequence: CASLDLSGNTIYF. DNA of the CDR3: TGTGCCAGCCTAGACCTCTCTGGAAACACCATATATTTT. V and J are TRBV6-5 and TRBJ1-3; no clear D. Trimming took 8 bases from V and 0 from J, leaving 8 bases between them. The CDR3 contains 13 residues. The germline gives CDR1 MNHEY, CDR2 SVGAGI.

This clone occurred once. The chain combines TRBV5-8 with TRBJ2-7; perhaps TRBD1 as D (5 bases). Germline CDR1 is SGHTS and CDR2 is YDEGEE. The germline V and J ends were trimmed by 0 bases and 3 bases, with 10 bases remaining between them. CDR3 length equals 14 residues. CDR3 in amino acids: CASSLGGGFYEQYF. The CDR3 DNA reads as TGTGCCAGCAGCTTGGGGGGCGGATTCTACGAGCAGTACTTC.

The CDR3 here is CASSLARGNEQFF. The DNA for the CDR3 is TGTGCCAGCAGCTTGGCTCGGGGGAATGAGCAGTTCTTC. The J gene is TRBJ2-1, the V gene TRBV5-4; possible D gene TRBD2, 6 bases. The CDR3 runs 13 residues. The germline V gene encodes CDR1 SGHNT and CDR2 YYREEE (reference sequence). Trimming left V 0 bases short and J 7 bases short, with 8 bases between.

The chain carries TRBV5-1 and TRBJ1-1; a possible D gene is TRBD1 (6 bases). V dropped 5 bases and J dropped 1 base, with 18 bases sitting between them. CDR3 length: 16 amino acids. Germline CDR1 is SGHRS and CDR2 is YFSETQ. This CDR3 is CASRADRGGSNTEAFF. CDR3 DNA sequence: TGCGCCAGCAGGGCTGACAGAGGGGGATCGAACACTGAAGCTTTCTTT. Full variable domain (rest looked up from reference TRBV5-1 and TRBJ1-1): KAGVTQTPRYLIKTRGQQVTLSCSPISGHRSVSWYQQTPGQGLQFLFEYFSETQRNKGNFPGRFSGRQFSNSRSEMNVSTLELGDSALYLCASRADRGGSNTEAFFGQGTRLTVV.

This clone was found once. This chain joins TRBV16 and TRBJ1-1; D unclear. The ends were cut back, 5 bases at V and 1 base at J, with 8 bases in the middle. Germline V gene lookup returns CDR1 KGHSY and CDR2 FQNENV. This CDR3 comprises 13 residues. CDR3 amino acids: CASSYTENTEAFF. The CDR3 region has the DNA TGTGCCAGCAGCTATACAGAGAACACTGAAGCTTTCTTT.

The chain joins TRBV29-1 to TRBJ2-7; TRBD1 aligns across 8 bases. The length of the CDR3 is 13 residues. The trim removed 6 bases at V and 6 bases at J, leaving 10 bases unmatched. Germline V lookup: CDR1 SQVTM, CDR2 ANQGSEA. DNA for the CDR3: TGCAGCGTCTCAGGACAGGGCTGGACCGAGCAGTACTTC. It yields the protein CSVSGQGWTEQYF.

The chain carries TRBV27 and TRBJ2-1; 10 bases align to TRBD2. This CDR3 is 17 amino acids long. Germline V CDR1 and CDR2: MNHEY, SMNVEV (reference sequence). Trimming cost V 3 bases and J 4 bases; bases outside gene matches: 9. CDR3 DNA: TGTGCCAGCAGTTTCGCCCGGACTAGCGGCCCTTACAATGAGCAGTTCTTC. Translating it yields CASSFARTSGPYNEQFF.